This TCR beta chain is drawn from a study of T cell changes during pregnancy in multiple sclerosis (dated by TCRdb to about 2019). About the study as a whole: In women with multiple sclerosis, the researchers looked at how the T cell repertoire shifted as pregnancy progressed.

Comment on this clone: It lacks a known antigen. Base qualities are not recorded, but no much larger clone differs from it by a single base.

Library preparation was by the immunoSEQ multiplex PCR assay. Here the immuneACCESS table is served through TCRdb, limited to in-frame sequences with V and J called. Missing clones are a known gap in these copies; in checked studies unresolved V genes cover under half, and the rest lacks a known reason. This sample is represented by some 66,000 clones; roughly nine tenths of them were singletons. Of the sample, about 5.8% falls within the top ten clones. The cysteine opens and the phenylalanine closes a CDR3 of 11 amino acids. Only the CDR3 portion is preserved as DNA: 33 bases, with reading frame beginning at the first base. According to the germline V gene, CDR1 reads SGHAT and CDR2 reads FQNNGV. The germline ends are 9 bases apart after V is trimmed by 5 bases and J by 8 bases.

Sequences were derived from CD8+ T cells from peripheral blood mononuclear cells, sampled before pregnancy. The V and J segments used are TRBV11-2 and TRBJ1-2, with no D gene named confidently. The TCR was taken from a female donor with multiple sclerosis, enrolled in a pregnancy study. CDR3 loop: CASSLGLGYTF. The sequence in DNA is TGTGCCAGCAGCCTAGGACTAGGCTACACCTTC.